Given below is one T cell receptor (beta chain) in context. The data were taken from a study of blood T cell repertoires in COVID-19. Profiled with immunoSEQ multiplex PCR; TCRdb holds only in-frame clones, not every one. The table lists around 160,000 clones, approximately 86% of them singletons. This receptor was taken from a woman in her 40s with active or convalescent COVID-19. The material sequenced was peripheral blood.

In nucleotides, the CDR3 is TGCAGCGTCCCTGCCGCTACAGGGTCTGGGGCCAACGTCCTGACTTTC. Translated: CSVPAATGSGANVLTF. The rearrangement joins TRBV29-1 to TRBJ2-6, with D possibly matching TRBD1 (6 bases). CDR1 is SQVTM and CDR2 is ANQGSEA in the germline V gene. Trimming took off 6 bases at V and 1 base at J, with 16 bases between the two ends. The CDR3 is 16 residues long.